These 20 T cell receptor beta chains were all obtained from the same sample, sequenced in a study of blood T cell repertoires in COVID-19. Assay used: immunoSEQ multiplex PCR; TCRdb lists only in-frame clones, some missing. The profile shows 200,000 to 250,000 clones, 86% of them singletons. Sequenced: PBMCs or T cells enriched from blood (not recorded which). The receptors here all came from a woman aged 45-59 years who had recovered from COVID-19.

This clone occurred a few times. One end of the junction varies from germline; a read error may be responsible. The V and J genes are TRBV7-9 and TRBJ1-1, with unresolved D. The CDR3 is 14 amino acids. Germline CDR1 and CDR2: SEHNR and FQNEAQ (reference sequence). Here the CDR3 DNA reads TGTGCCAGCAGTTTAGGTAATCTGAACACTGAAGCTTTCTTT. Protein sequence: CASSLGNLNTEAFF.

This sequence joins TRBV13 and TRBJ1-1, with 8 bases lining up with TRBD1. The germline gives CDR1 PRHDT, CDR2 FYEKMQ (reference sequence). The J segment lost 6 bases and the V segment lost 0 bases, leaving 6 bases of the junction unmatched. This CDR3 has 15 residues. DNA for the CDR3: TGTGCCAGCAGCTTAGGGGACAGGGTGGGGCCTGAAGCTTTCTTT. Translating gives CASSLGDRVGPEAFF.

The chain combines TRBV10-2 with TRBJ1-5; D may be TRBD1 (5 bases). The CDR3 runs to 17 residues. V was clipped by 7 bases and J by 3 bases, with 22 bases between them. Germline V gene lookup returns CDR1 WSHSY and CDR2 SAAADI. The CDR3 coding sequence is TGCGCCAGCAAAAGGGCCGTAGGGCAGGGCCCCAATCAGCCCCAGCATTTT. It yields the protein CASKRAVGQGPNQPQHF.

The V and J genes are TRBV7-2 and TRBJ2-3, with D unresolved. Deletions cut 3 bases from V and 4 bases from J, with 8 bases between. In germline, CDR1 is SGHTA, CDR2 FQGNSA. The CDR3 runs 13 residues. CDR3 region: CASSFIVPDTQYF. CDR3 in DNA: TGTGCCAGCAGCTTTATCGTCCCAGATACGCAGTATTTT. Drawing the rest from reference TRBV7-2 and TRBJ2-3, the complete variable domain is GAGVSQSPSNKVTEKGKDVELRCDPISGHTALYWYRQSLGQGLEFLIYFQGNSAPDKSGLPSDRFSAERTGGSVSTLTIQRTQQEDSAVYLCASSFIVPDTQYFGPGTRLTVL.

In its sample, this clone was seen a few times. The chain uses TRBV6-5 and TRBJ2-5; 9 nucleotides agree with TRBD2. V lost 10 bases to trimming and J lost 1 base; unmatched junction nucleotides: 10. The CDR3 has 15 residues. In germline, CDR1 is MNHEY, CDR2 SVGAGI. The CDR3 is CATQDGTSFQETQYF. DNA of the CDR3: TGTGCCACCCAGGACGGGACTAGCTTCCAAGAGACCCAGTACTTC.

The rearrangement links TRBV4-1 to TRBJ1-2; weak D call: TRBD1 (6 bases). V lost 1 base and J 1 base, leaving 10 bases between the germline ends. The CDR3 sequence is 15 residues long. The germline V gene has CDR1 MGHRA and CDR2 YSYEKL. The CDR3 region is CASSQGTAVNYGYTF. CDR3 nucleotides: TGCGCCAGCAGCCAAGGGACAGCGGTTAACTATGGCTACACCTTC.

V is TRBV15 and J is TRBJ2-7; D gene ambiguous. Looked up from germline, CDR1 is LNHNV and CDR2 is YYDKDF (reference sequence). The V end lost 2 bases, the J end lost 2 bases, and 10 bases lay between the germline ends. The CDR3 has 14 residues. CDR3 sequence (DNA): TGTGCCACCAGCAGATCCGGTCTTCCCTACGAGCAGTACTTC. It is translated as CATSRSGLPYEQYF.

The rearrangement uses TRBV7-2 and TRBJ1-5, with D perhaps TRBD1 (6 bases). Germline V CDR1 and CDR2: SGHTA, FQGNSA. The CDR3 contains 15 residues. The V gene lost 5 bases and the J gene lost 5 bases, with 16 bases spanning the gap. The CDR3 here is CASSPRGGRDQPQHF. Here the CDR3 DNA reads TGTGCCAGCAGCCCTAGGGGGGGGCGGGATCAGCCCCAGCATTTT.

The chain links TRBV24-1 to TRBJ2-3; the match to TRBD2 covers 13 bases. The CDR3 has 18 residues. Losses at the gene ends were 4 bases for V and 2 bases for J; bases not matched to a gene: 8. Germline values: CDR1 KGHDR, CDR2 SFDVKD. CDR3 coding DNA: TGTGCCACCAGTGAACACCTTGGGACTAGCGGGACCACAGATACGCAGTATTTT. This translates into CATSEHLGTSGTTDTQYF.

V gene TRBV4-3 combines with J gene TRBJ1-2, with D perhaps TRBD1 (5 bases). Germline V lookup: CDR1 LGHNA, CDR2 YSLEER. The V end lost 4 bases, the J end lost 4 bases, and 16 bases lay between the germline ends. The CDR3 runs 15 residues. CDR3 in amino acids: CASSPGERSSYGYTF. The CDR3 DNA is TGCGCCAGCAGCCCGGGGGAGAGATCCTCCTATGGCTACACCTTC.

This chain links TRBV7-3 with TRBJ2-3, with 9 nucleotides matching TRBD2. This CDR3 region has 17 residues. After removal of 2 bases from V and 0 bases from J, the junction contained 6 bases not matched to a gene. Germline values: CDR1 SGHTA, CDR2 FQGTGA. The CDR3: CASSLAGGPKSTDTQYF. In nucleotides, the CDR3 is TGTGCCAGCAGCTTAGCGGGGGGGCCTAAGAGCACAGATACGCAGTATTTT.

The DNA of the CDR3 is TGCGCCAGCAGCCAAGATCCCCAGGGTGTGAATTCACCCCTCCACTTT. Amino acid sequence: CASSQDPQGVNSPLHF. This chain joins TRBV4-3 and TRBJ1-6; D perhaps matches TRBD1 (5 bases). V lost 0 bases, J lost 7 bases, and 13 bases lay in between. Germline CDR1 reads LGHNA; CDR2 reads YSLEER. This CDR3 comprises 16 residues.

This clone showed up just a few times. This CDR3 is CSVGQGGQPQHF. The DNA for the CDR3 is TGCAGCGTCGGACAGGGGGGGCAGCCCCAGCATTTT. This chain joins TRBV29-1 and TRBJ1-5; 10 nucleotides match TRBD1. V dropped 6 bases and J dropped 7; count of bases not matched to a gene: 3. The CDR3 totals 12 residues. Per germline, CDR1 SQVTM and CDR2 ANQGSEA.

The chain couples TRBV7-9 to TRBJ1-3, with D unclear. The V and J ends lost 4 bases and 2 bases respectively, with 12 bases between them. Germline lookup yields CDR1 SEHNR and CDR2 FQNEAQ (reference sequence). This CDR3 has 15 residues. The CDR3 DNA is TGTGCCAGCAGCTCCGGGAGGGCAGCTGGAAACACCATATATTTT. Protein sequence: CASSSGRAAGNTIYF.

CDR3 bases: TGTGCCAGCAGTGTGGCCCCTTTCAGGGGGAACACTGAAGCTTTCTTT. It codes for CASSVAPFRGNTEAFF. The chain carries TRBV2 and TRBJ1-1, with a possible D match to TRBD1 (6 bases). V dropped 4 bases and J dropped 1 base, with 16 bases sitting between them. There are 16 residues in the CDR3. Germline assignment: CDR1 SNHLY and CDR2 FYNNEI.

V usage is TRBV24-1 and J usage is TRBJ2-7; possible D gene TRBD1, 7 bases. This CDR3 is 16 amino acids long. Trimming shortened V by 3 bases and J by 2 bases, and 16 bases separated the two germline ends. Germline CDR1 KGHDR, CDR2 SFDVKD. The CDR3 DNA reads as TGTGCCACCAGTGATCCCAGGGGGGAGCGGGCCTACGAGCAGTACTTC. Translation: CATSDPRGERAYEQYF.

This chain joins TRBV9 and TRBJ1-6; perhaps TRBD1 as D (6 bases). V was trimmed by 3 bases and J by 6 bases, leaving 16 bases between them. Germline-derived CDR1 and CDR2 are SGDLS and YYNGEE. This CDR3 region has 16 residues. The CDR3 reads CASSATLQGTNSPLHF. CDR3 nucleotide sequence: TGTGCCAGCAGCGCTACCCTACAGGGAACTAATTCACCCCTCCACTTT. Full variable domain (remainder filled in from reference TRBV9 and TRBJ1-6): DSGVTQTPKHLITATGQRVTLRCSPRSGDLSVYWYQQSLDQGLQFLIQYYNGEERAKGNILERFSAQQFPDLHSELNLSSLELGDSALYFCASSATLQGTNSPLHFGNGTRLTVT.

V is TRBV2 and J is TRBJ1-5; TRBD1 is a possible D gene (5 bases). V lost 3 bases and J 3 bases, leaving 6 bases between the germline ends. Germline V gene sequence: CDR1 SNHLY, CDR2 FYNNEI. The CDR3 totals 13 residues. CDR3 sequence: CASSDRANQPQHF. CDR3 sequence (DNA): TGTGCCAGCAGTGACAGGGCCAATCAGCCCCAGCATTTT.

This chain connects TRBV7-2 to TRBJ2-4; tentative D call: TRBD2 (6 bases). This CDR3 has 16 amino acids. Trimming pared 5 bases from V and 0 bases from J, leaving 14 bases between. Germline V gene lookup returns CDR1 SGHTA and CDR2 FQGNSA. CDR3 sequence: CASSLGAGIAKNIQYF. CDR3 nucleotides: TGTGCCAGCAGCCTAGGTGCGGGGATAGCCAAAAACATTCAGTACTTC.

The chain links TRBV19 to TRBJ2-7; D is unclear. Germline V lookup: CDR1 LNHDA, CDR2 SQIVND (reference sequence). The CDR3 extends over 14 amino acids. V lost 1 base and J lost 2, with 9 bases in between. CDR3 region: CASSIVNGPYEQYF. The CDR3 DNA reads TGTGCCAGTAGTATAGTCAACGGTCCCTACGAGCAGTACTTC.